These T cell receptor beta chains were read from a single sample in a study of cytomegalovirus exposure and HLA in healthy donors. The protocol was immunoSEQ multiplex PCR, while the TCRdb copy is restricted to in-frame clones and leaves out a portion. The table lists about 180,000 clones, about 82% of them singletons. The sample was PBMCs. The receptor source for this set is a woman younger than 45 in good health and CMV-seronegative. The CDR3 runs from the conserved cysteine through the conserved F or W. D genes are given only for firm matches. A row's size may be missing; if present it is once, few, many or a size class.

j_gene: TRBJ1-2; v_gene: TRBV4-3; d_gene: .; abundance: .; CDR3nt: TGCGCCAGCAGCCACGGACAGAGTTATGGCTACACCTTC; CDR3aa: CASSHGQSYGYTF
j_gene: TRBJ1-3; v_gene: TRBV7-2; d_gene: TRBD1; abundance: .; CDR3nt: TGTGCCAGCAGCTTAGTGGGGACAGGGTCTGGAAACACCATATATTTT; CDR3aa: CASSLVGTGSGNTIYF
j_gene: TRBJ2-1; v_gene: TRBV7-6; d_gene: TRBD2; abundance: .; CDR3nt: TGTGCCAGCAGCTTGTCCGGGGGGAATGAGCAGTTCTTC; CDR3aa: CASSLSGGNEQFF
j_gene: TRBJ2-7; v_gene: TRBV9; d_gene: .; abundance: .; CDR3nt: TGTGCCAGCGCGGAGGGGACAGTTTCCTACGAGCAGTACTTC; CDR3aa: CASAEGTVSYEQYF
j_gene: TRBJ1-1; v_gene: TRBV5-1; d_gene: .; abundance: .; CDR3nt: TGCGCCAGCAGCCCTTGGGCCTCGGACACTGAAGCTTTCTTT; CDR3aa: CASSPWASDTEAFF
j_gene: TRBJ1-1; v_gene: TRBV21-1; d_gene: .; abundance: few; CDR3nt: TGTGCCAGCAGCAAACTTCCACCTTTAGGGGGGAACACTGAAGCTTTCTTT; CDR3aa: CASSKLPPLGGNTEAFF
j_gene: TRBJ2-1; v_gene: TRBV5-4; d_gene: TRBD2; abundance: .; CDR3nt: TGTGCCAGCAGCTCCGGGACTAGCGGGGGGCCGTACAATGAGCAGTTCTTC; CDR3aa: CASSSGTSGGPYNEQFF
j_gene: TRBJ1-1; v_gene: TRBV9; d_gene: TRBD1; abundance: .; CDR3nt: TGTGCCAGCAGCGCAAGGACAGGGGGTAACACTGAAGCTTTCTTT; CDR3aa: CASSARTGGNTEAFF
j_gene: TRBJ2-5; v_gene: TRBV19; d_gene: TRBD1; abundance: .; CDR3nt: TGTGCCAGTAGTTCGGGACAGGGGCAAGAGACCCAGTACTTC; CDR3aa: CASSSGQGQETQYF
j_gene: TRBJ2-3; v_gene: TRBV5-1; d_gene: TRBD2; abundance: .; CDR3nt: TGCGCCAGCAGCGGGGGACTAGCGGGGGGGATAAGCACAGATACGCAGTATTTT; CDR3aa: CASSGGLAGGISTDTQYF
j_gene: TRBJ2-5; v_gene: TRBV11-2; d_gene: TRBD2; abundance: .; CDR3nt: TGTGCCAGCAGCTTTACCGGCTTAGCGGGGCAAGAGACCCAGTACTTC; CDR3aa: CASSFTGLAGQETQYF
j_gene: TRBJ2-5; v_gene: TRBV7-8; d_gene: .; abundance: .; CDR3nt: TGTGCCAGCAGCCCGACTTCCAGAAACGGGGAGACCCAGTACTTC; CDR3aa: CASSPTSRNGETQYF
j_gene: TRBJ2-7; v_gene: TRBV7-8; d_gene: .; abundance: .; CDR3nt: TGTGCCAGCAGCTTGAATGCAGGGTTATCCTACGAGCAGTACTTC; CDR3aa: CASSLNAGLSYEQYF
j_gene: TRBJ2-7; v_gene: TRBV10-2; d_gene: TRBD2; abundance: .; CDR3nt: TGCGCCAGCAGTGACAGCAGCGGGGGCCCCTACGAGCAGTACTTC; CDR3aa: CASSDSSGGPYEQYF
j_gene: TRBJ2-7; v_gene: TRBV14; d_gene: TRBD2; abundance: .; CDR3nt: TGTGCCAGCAGCCATACCCGACTAGCGGGGGGGCGGTTCTACGAGCAGTACTTC; CDR3aa: CASSHTRLAGGRFYEQYF
j_gene: TRBJ1-5; v_gene: TRBV30; d_gene: .; abundance: .; CDR3nt: TGTGCCTGGGAGAGACAGGCGGGTCAGCCCCAGCATTTT; CDR3aa: CAWERQAGQPQHF
j_gene: TRBJ1-2; v_gene: TRBV21-1; d_gene: .; abundance: .; CDR3nt: TGTGCCAGCAGCAAATCCGTCCAGAGGCACTATGGCTACACCTTC; CDR3aa: CASSKSVQRHYGYTF
j_gene: TRBJ2-5; v_gene: TRBV5-1; d_gene: TRBD1; abundance: .; CDR3nt: TGCGCCAGCAGGGATATACAGGGGGCTGGAGAGACCCAGTACTTC; CDR3aa: CASRDIQGAGETQYF
j_gene: TRBJ2-7; v_gene: TRBV2; d_gene: .; abundance: .; CDR3nt: TGTGCCAGCAGCTTTGGTCAAGGACAGACAATCTCCTACGAGCAGTACTTC; CDR3aa: CASSFGQGQTISYEQYF
j_gene: TRBJ1-3; v_gene: TRBV6-5; d_gene: .; abundance: few; CDR3nt: TGTGCCACCACCAGCTCTGGAAACACCATATATTTT; CDR3aa: CATTSSGNTIYF
j_gene: TRBJ2-7; v_gene: TRBV5-1; d_gene: TRBD1; abundance: .; CDR3nt: TGCGCCAGCAGCTTGGGCCCGGGACAGCCTTCAAGCGAGCAGTACTTC; CDR3aa: CASSLGPGQPSSEQYF
j_gene: TRBJ2-1; v_gene: TRBV7-3; d_gene: TRBD2; abundance: .; CDR3nt: TGTGCCAGCAGCTTGGGACTAGCGGGCAACAATGAGCAGTTCTTC; CDR3aa: CASSLGLAGNNEQFF
j_gene: TRBJ2-1; v_gene: TRBV4-3; d_gene: .; abundance: .; CDR3nt: TGCGCCAGCAGCCAAGGGGGCTTTAGGGGGGGGAATGAGCAGTTCTTC; CDR3aa: CASSQGGFRGGNEQFF
j_gene: TRBJ2-7; v_gene: TRBV6-5; d_gene: .; abundance: .; CDR3nt: TGTGCCAGCAGGACCGAGGTACTGAGCTCCTACGAGCAGTACTTC; CDR3aa: CASRTEVLSSYEQYF
j_gene: TRBJ2-1; v_gene: TRBV19; d_gene: .; abundance: .; CDR3nt: TGTGCCAGTAGTAGCCGCACTAGCTCCTACAATGAGCAGTTCTTC; CDR3aa: CASSSRTSSYNEQFF
j_gene: TRBJ2-4; v_gene: TRBV9; d_gene: TRBD2; abundance: .; CDR3nt: TGTGCCAGCAGCCCCCGGACTAGCGTAGACATTCAGTACTTC; CDR3aa: CASSPRTSVDIQYF
j_gene: TRBJ2-3; v_gene: TRBV5-1; d_gene: .; abundance: .; CDR3nt: TGCGCCAGCAGCAAAACCAGGGTAACAGATACGCAGTATTTT; CDR3aa: CASSKTRVTDTQYF
j_gene: TRBJ2-3; v_gene: TRBV6-6; d_gene: .; abundance: .; CDR3nt: TGTGCCAGCAGTTACCCCCGGGGCACAGATACGCAGTATTTT; CDR3aa: CASSYPRGTDTQYF
j_gene: TRBJ2-7; v_gene: TRBV14; d_gene: .; abundance: .; CDR3nt: TGTGCCAGCAGCTGGAGGGGTTCCTCCTACGAGCAGTACTTC; CDR3aa: CASSWRGSSYEQYF
j_gene: TRBJ1-1; v_gene: TRBV7-8; d_gene: .; abundance: .; CDR3nt: TGTGCCAGCAGCTTAGCAGGCCCAGGGGCGGTCACTGAAGCTTTCTTT; CDR3aa: CASSLAGPGAVTEAFF
j_gene: TRBJ1-2; v_gene: TRBV9; d_gene: TRBD1; abundance: once; CDR3nt: TGTGCCAGCAGCTCCTGGGCAGGGGGCAAGCATGGCTACACCTTC; CDR3aa: CASSSWAGGKHGYTF
j_gene: TRBJ2-3; v_gene: TRBV29-1; d_gene: .; abundance: .; CDR3nt: TGCAGCGTGCGTAATCGACTGACTCTCGATACGCAGTATTTT; CDR3aa: CSVRNRLTLDTQYF
j_gene: TRBJ1-3; v_gene: TRBV7-3; d_gene: .; abundance: few; CDR3nt: TGTGCCAGCAGCCCCAGATCTGGAAACACCATATATTTT; CDR3aa: CASSPRSGNTIYF
j_gene: TRBJ2-7; v_gene: TRBV7-8; d_gene: TRBD1; abundance: .; CDR3nt: TGTGCCAGCAGCTTACGAGCCCGGGACAGGGGAAAATACGAGCAGTACTTC; CDR3aa: CASSLRARDRGKYEQYF
j_gene: TRBJ2-4; v_gene: TRBV7-9; d_gene: .; abundance: .; CDR3nt: TGTGCCAGCAGCTCCAGAATATTAGCCAAAAACATTCAGTACTTC; CDR3aa: CASSSRILAKNIQYF
j_gene: TRBJ1-4; v_gene: TRBV10-1; d_gene: TRBD1; abundance: .; CDR3nt: TGCGCCAGGGAACAGGGGGGTTGTGAAAAACTGTTTTTT; CDR3aa: CAREQGGCEKLFF
j_gene: TRBJ2-3; v_gene: TRBV6-1; d_gene: .; abundance: .; CDR3nt: TGTGCCAGCAGTGAAGTGGGGGGAAGCACAGATACGCAGTATTTT; CDR3aa: CASSEVGGSTDTQYF